Listed below are T cell receptor beta chains from one sample, sequenced in a study of blood T cell repertoires in COVID-19. Clones were read by immunoSEQ multiplex PCR, and TCRdb kept only the in-frame ones, dropping some. In the table there are fewer than 250,000 clones, 80% to 90% of which are singletons. Sequenced material: PBMCs or T cells enriched from blood (not recorded which). These receptors all come from a woman aged 25 to 39 who had been exposed to COVID-19. The CDR3 runs from the conserved cysteine through the conserved F or W. Each record gives: CDR3 DNA, CDR3 protein, V gene, clone size, D gene, CDR3 length, J gene. D genes are given only for firm matches. Part of the rows lack a size; the others show once, few, many or a class for expanded clones.

TGTGCCAGCAGCCAAAGGGCTAGCGGGACCTATTCCTACGAGCAGTACTTC	CASSQRASGTYSYEQYF	TRBV4-2	NA	TRBD2	17	TRBJ2-7
TGCGCCAGCAATTCTCTCCGACAGGGTACCTACGAGCAGTACTTC	CASNSLRQGTYEQYF	TRBV5-1	NA	TRBD1	15	TRBJ2-7
TGTGCAAGTCGCTTCCCGGACAGGGTGGGACAGCCCCAGCATTTT	CASRFPDRVGQPQHF	TRBV12-2	NA	NA	15	TRBJ1-5
TGTGCCAGCAGCTGGGCAGGCGGGACTGAAGCTTTCTTT	CASSWAGGTEAFF	TRBV11-3	NA	NA	13	TRBJ1-1
TGTGCCAGCAGCCACCTGTTCGGTGTCTCTGGAAACACCATATATTTT	CASSHLFGVSGNTIYF	TRBV14	NA	NA	16	TRBJ1-3
TGTGCTAGCGTGGAGGGCGTACTAGGCACTGAAGCTTTCTTT	CASVEGVLGTEAFF	TRBV12-5	NA	NA	14	TRBJ1-1
TGTGCCAGCAGTTACGGGAGGGCCACTGAAGCTTTCTTT	CASSYGRATEAFF	TRBV6-2/TRBV6-3	NA	NA	13	TRBJ1-1
TGTGCCATCAGCGAAGGGACAGGGGGCAATCAGCCCCAGCATTTT	CAISEGTGGNQPQHF	TRBV10-3	NA	TRBD1	15	TRBJ1-5
TGTGCCAGCTCCCCTCCGACAGGATGGGGCTATGGCTACACCTTC	CASSPPTGWGYGYTF	TRBV18	NA	NA	15	TRBJ1-2
TGTGCCAGCAGACAAGAGGGTTTAACCTACGAGCAGTACTTC	CASRQEGLTYEQYF	TRBV6-5	NA	NA	14	TRBJ2-7
TGTGCCAGCAGTTCCAGACAGAGCGGGAGCAATCAGCCCCAGCATTTT	CASSSRQSGSNQPQHF	TRBV28	NA	NA	16	TRBJ1-5
TGTGCCAGCAGCAAGAGAGGAAGGACAGGGTTTCAAGAGACCCAGTACTTC	CASSKRGRTGFQETQYF	TRBV7-9	NA	TRBD1	17	TRBJ2-5
TGTGCCAGCAGTGGACAGCAACCTAATCAGCCCCAGCATTTT	CASSGQQPNQPQHF	TRBV2	NA	NA	14	TRBJ1-5
TGTGCCAGCAGCCTTGGACAGGGGTCAGATACGCAGTATTTT	CASSLGQGSDTQYF	TRBV3-1/TRBV3-2	NA	TRBD1	14	TRBJ2-3
TGTGCCAGCAGCTTTTGGTCCGTACTAGCGGGACGCCCTACCTACGAGCAGTACTTC	CASSFWSVLAGRPTYEQYF	TRBV5-6	once	TRBD2	19	TRBJ2-7
TGTGCCAGCAGTGTACCTCAGACACCATTGAGCTACGAGCAGTACTTC	CASSVPQTPLSYEQYF	TRBV6-1	NA	NA	16	TRBJ2-7
TGTGCCAGCAGTTCCGGGACTAGCGGGAGTTACAATGAGCAGTTCTTC	CASSSGTSGSYNEQFF	TRBV6-5	NA	TRBD2	16	TRBJ2-1
TGTGCCAGCAGCTTAGGCGTCACTAGCGGGAGGGCCGGGGCGAAGACCCAGTACTTC	CASSLGVTSGRAGAKTQYF	TRBV13	NA	TRBD2	19	TRBJ2-5
TGTGCCAGAAGCTTATTATACAGGGGAGTGGAGACTGAAGCTTTCTTT	CARSLLYRGVETEAFF	TRBV5-3	NA	TRBD1	16	TRBJ1-1
TGTGCCAGCAGCGAGCTAGCGGGGGAGGGTGAGCAGTTCTTC	CASSELAGEGEQFF	TRBV9	NA	TRBD2	14	TRBJ2-1
TGCGCCAGCAGCTTGGCCAGGGGTAGTGGGACGAACACCGGGGAGCTGTTTTTT	CASSLARGSGTNTGELFF	TRBV5-1	NA	NA	18	TRBJ2-2
TGTGCCAGCAGTGAAAAGATGAGTTCACCCCTCCACTTT	CASSEKMSSPLHF	TRBV6-1	NA	NA	13	TRBJ1-6
TGTGCCAGCGGGGGGAGGGCGGGTAATGAGCAGTTCTTC	CASGGRAGNEQFF	TRBV2	NA	TRBD2	13	TRBJ2-1
TGTGCCTGGAGTGTAGACAGGGCTTGGGGAAAAGCTTTCTTT	CAWSVDRAWGKAFF	TRBV30	NA	TRBD1	14	TRBJ1-1
TGTGCCAGCAGCAAAGGAAGGACAGGGCTCTGTAAGCCAAATAATTCACCCCTCCACTTT	CASSKGRTGLCKPNNSPLHF	TRBV21-1	NA	NA	20	TRBJ1-6
TGCAGTGCTAGACTCGAAGAGACCCAGTACTTC	CSARLEETQYF	TRBV20-1	NA	NA	11	TRBJ2-5
TGTGCCAGCAGTTGGACGGACTCGAACACCGGGGAGCTGTTTTTT	CASSWTDSNTGELFF	TRBV3-1/TRBV3-2	NA	NA	15	TRBJ2-2
TGCGCCAGCAGCCAAGCATCTGCCGGTGATAATTCACCCCTCCACTTT	CASSQASAGDNSPLHF	TRBV4-1	NA	NA	16	TRBJ1-6
TGTGCCAGCAGCTTAGTCGCACAGGGGCCGTCCAATATTTATGGCTACACCTTC	CASSLVAQGPSNIYGYTF	TRBV7-9	NA	TRBD1	18	TRBJ1-2
TGCAGCGTCGAGACCGGGACTAGCGGCTACAATGAGCAGTTCTTC	CSVETGTSGYNEQFF	TRBV29-1	NA	TRBD2	15	TRBJ2-1
TGTGCCAGCAGTTTATTTCCCTTGACTAAGCGGGGAAACACCGGGGAGCTGTTTTTT	CASSLFPLTKRGNTGELFF	TRBV28	once	TRBD2	19	TRBJ2-2
TGTGCCAGCAGCCACCCTAGCGGGAGGGTGGGCTACGAGCAGTACTTC	CASSHPSGRVGYEQYF	TRBV3-1/TRBV3-2	NA	TRBD2	16	TRBJ2-7